This record covers a single T cell receptor beta chain. Antigen: not known. The V gene lost 4 bases and the J gene lost 0 bases, with 9 bases spanning the gap. The CDR3 has 15 residues. TCRdb called the reads again in MiXCR, with one record for every CDR3 protein. The sample lists about 230,000 distinct CDR3 sequences; over 20% were seen once. This sample is drawn from a study of T cell repertoires in cytomegalovirus infection. In the study overall: CMV infection plus the matching HLA type was flagged by public TCR beta signatures.

Study-level points and caveats: CMV carriers having the relevant HLA were flagged by cumulative public TCR beta family frequency. In two of eight donors, the top clonotype was HLA-C-restricted CMV-specific.

Sequenced sample: CD8+ T cells from PBMCs. The clonotype originates from a human donor in good health (CMV status not recorded). Some clones in this sample may be carry-over from other donors' samples. The chain is built from TRBV12-3 or TRBV12-4 and TRBJ1-4; TRBD1 might be the D (5 bases). The CDR3, as DNA: TGTGCCAGCAGTTGGACAACCTCAACTAATGAAAAACTGTTTTTT. It specifies CASSWTTSTNEKLFF.